This TCR beta chain was obtained from a study of T cells in localized non-small cell lung cancer. Findings and limits, study-wide: Uninvolved neighboring lung showed the greatest T cell clonality, exceeding tumor.

CDR1 SGHRS and CDR2 YFSETQ come from the germline V gene. The germline V and J ends were trimmed by 4 bases and 3 bases, with 13 bases remaining between them. There are 14 residues in the CDR3. With respect to this clone: The antigen is not known.

Libraries were prepared by immunoSEQ multiplex PCR; TCRdb keeps only in-frame clonotypes and omits some of them. The sample holds tens of thousands of clones, 80% seen once. This chain links TRBV5-1 with TRBJ1-1; TRBD1 might be the D (5 bases). Sequenced here: peripheral blood, sampled before any cancer treatment. The TCR comes from an older female donor with stage I lung adenocarcinoma. The DNA for the CDR3 is TGCGCCAGCAGCAAACAGGTTGGGGACACTGAAGCTTTCTTT. Translating gives CASSKQVGDTEAFF.